This TCR beta chain was recovered during a study of Ad26.COV2.S vaccination and SARS-CoV-2 variants. Across the study: Of the COV1001 trial arms, the Ad26.COV2.S arm included the donor. Doses of Ad26.COV2.S were injected into muscle once or twice, 56 days apart.

The data were produced by immunoSEQ multiplex PCR, yet TCRdb's version contains in-frame clones alone and is incomplete. The sample has some 300,000 clones, approximately 86% seen once. On this clone: What it recognizes is unknown.

Study-level points and caveats: Spike-specific TCR breadth in vaccine recipients exceeded that seen in placebo recipients. An underestimation of total T cell responses may have resulted from the TCR breadth and depth analyses.

The treatment is: some 20 received Ad26.COV2.S at low or high dose, single or two shots; 5 received placebo; per-sample allocation not given. Collection of samples fell on day 63 after the first vaccine or placebo injection. Source: peripheral blood, taken in a trial of Ad26.COV2.S vaccine versus placebo. This clonotype originated in a person aged 18-60 years who received the Ad26.COV2.S COVID-19 vaccine or a placebo.

The CDR3 DNA reads as TGTGCCAGCACGTATTATGGGGGCGGACCCACAGATACGCAGTATTTT. Protein sequence: CASTYYGGGPTDTQYF. The chain employs TRBV4-2 and TRBJ2-3; TRBD1 is a possible D gene (6 bases). Trimming pared 7 bases from V and 2 bases from J, leaving 19 bases between. The germline V gene has CDR1 LGHNA and CDR2 YNFKEQ. The CDR3 length is 16 residues.